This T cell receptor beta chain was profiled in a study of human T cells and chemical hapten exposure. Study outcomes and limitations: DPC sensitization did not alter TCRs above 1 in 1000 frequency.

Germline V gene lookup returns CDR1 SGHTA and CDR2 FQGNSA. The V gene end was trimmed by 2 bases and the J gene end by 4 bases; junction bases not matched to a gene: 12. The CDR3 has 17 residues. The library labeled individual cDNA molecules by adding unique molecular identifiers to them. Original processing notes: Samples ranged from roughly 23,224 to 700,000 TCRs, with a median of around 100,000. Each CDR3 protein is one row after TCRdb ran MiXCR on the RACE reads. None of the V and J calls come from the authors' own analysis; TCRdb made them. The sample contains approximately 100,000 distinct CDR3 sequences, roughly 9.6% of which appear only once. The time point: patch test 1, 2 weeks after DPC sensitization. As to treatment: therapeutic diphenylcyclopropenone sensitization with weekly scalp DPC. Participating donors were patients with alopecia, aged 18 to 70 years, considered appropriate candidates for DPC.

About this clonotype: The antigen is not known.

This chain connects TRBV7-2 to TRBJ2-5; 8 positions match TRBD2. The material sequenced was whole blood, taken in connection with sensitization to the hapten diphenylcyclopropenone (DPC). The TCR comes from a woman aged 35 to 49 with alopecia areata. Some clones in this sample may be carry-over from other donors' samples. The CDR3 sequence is CASSLQVGGAPRETQYF. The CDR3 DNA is TGTGCCAGCAGCTTACAGGTCGGGGGGGCCCCACGAGAGACCCAGTACTTC.